Listed below are T cell receptor beta chains from one sample, sequenced in a study of cytomegalovirus exposure and HLA in healthy donors. Sequencing used immunoSEQ multiplex PCR; TCRdb keeps in-frame clones, though not all of them. This repertoire shows about 260,000 clones, 90% found once; its top ten account for roughly 3%. The material sequenced was PBMCs. The receptors were gathered from a woman in her twenties or thirties in good health and CMV-seronegative. The CDR3 runs from the conserved cysteine through the conserved F or W. A D gene is named only where the DNA matches it firmly. Clone size, where shown, is once, few, many, or a class for clones that have expanded.

>TRBJ2-7|TRBV2|NA|NA
CASRSVAIYEQYF
TGTGCCAGCAGGTCGGTCGCTATTTACGAGCAGTACTTC
>TRBJ2-2|TRBV2|few|NA
CASLRTGELFF
TGTGCCAGCCTCCGAACCGGGGAGCTGTTTTTT
>TRBJ2-1|TRBV15|NA|TRBD2
CATSRAGGSYNEQFF
TGTGCCACCAGCAGAGCGGGAGGTTCCTACAATGAGCAGTTCTTC
>TRBJ2-7|TRBV28|NA|NA
CASNTPYEQYF
TGTGCCAGCAATACTCCTTACGAGCAGTACTTC
>TRBJ2-7|TRBV19|NA|TRBD2
CASSIGSGGSYEQYF
TGTGCCAGTAGTATTGGGTCGGGGGGTTCCTACGAGCAGTACTTC
>TRBJ2-1|TRBV9|NA|TRBD2
CASSVALQGGYNEQFF
TGTGCCAGCAGCGTAGCCCTCCAGGGAGGGTACAATGAGCAGTTCTTC
>TRBJ2-1|TRBV19|NA|TRBD2
CASSISLAGGNEQFF
TGTGCCAGTAGTATCTCACTAGCGGGGGGGAATGAGCAGTTCTTC
>TRBJ2-6|TRBV5-1|NA|NA
CASSVQGSGANVLTF
TGCGCCAGCAGCGTACAGGGTTCTGGGGCCAACGTCCTGACTTTC
>TRBJ1-5|TRBV11-2|NA|NA
CASSRGPGFNQPQHF
TGTGCCAGCAGCCGAGGACCGGGGTTTAATCAGCCCCAGCATTTT
>TRBJ2-7|TRBV28|once|NA
CASSWTFYGQYF
TGTGCCAGCAGTTGGACCTTTTACGGGCAGTACTTC
>TRBJ2-7|TRBV5-5|few|NA
CASSLGSRGIYEQYF
TGTGCCAGCAGCTTGGGGTCTAGGGGGATCTACGAGCAGTACTTC
>TRBJ2-1|TRBV11-3|NA|TRBD2
CASSLLAGGPGEQFF
TGTGCCAGCAGCTTACTAGCGGGAGGGCCCGGGGAGCAGTTCTTC
>TRBJ1-1|TRBV5-6|NA|NA
CASSLGGRENTEAFF
TGTGCCAGCAGCTTGGGGGGACGGGAGAACACTGAAGCTTTCTTT
>TRBJ2-2|TRBV4-3|NA|NA
CASSQRIGELFF
TGCGCCAGCAGCCAGAGGATCGGGGAGCTGTTTTTT
>TRBJ2-7|TRBV4-1|NA|NA
CASSQEGSDYYEQYF
TGCGCCAGCAGCCAAGAAGGGTCAGACTACTACGAGCAGTACTTC
>TRBJ2-7|TRBV5-1|NA|TRBD1
CASSLGQGNYEQYF
TGCGCCAGCAGCTTAGGACAGGGGAACTACGAGCAGTACTTC
>TRBJ1-2|TRBV28|NA|NA
CASSLTLRGKEAGYGYTF
TGTGCCAGCAGTCTCACGCTCCGGGGTAAGGAAGCGGGATATGGCTACACCTTC
>TRBJ1-5|TRBV19|NA|TRBD1
CATGTGRIDSNQPQHF
TGTGCCACTGGGACAGGGAGGATTGATAGCAATCAGCCCCAGCATTTT
>TRBJ2-1|TRBV30|NA|TRBD2
CAWTSGAHEQFF
TGTGCCTGGACTAGCGGGGCTCATGAGCAGTTCTTC
>TRBJ2-1|TRBV29-1|NA|NA
CSAPGFGNNEQFF
TGCAGCGCCCCAGGGTTCGGCAACAATGAGCAGTTCTTC
>TRBJ2-1|TRBV4-3|NA|TRBD2
CASSQVAGTDNEQFF
TGCGCCAGCAGCCAAGTAGCGGGAACTGATAATGAGCAGTTCTTC
>TRBJ2-5|TRBV6-1|once|TRBD2
CASSVGAGGTQYF
TGTGCCAGCAGTGTTGGAGCGGGGGGCACCCAGTACTTC
>TRBJ2-2|TRBV28|NA|TRBD2
CASSPRLAPGELFF
TGTGCCAGCAGCCCCCGACTAGCACCCGGGGAGCTGTTTTTT
>TRBJ1-2|TRBV11-2|NA|TRBD1
CASSLGQGPIPYGYTF
TGTGCCAGCAGCCTCGGACAGGGCCCAATCCCCTATGGCTACACCTTC
>TRBJ1-5|TRBV5-6|NA|TRBD1
CASTVGVGTGSNQPQHF
TGTGCCAGCACCGTTGGGGTGGGGACAGGTAGCAATCAGCCCCAGCATTTT
>TRBJ2-5|TRBV27|NA|NA
CASSPGTGPLTQYF
TGTGCCAGCAGTCCCGGGACCGGTCCTCTGACCCAGTACTTC
>TRBJ2-5|TRBV4-1|NA|NA
CASSQATGAIEASGKETQYF
TGCGCCAGCAGCCAAGCTACAGGGGCCATAGAGGCTAGCGGTAAAGAGACCCAGTACTTC
>TRBJ1-4|TRBV5-1|NA|TRBD1
CASSLQGATNEKLFF
TGCGCCAGCAGCTTACAGGGGGCAACTAATGAAAAACTGTTTTTT
>TRBJ2-3|TRBV30|NA|NA
CAWSVSAGGWPPTDTQYF
TGTGCCTGGAGTGTTTCAGCGGGTGGGTGGCCACCGACGGATACGCAGTATTTT
>TRBJ2-5|TRBV25-1|NA|NA
CASSELGRETQYF
TGTGCCAGCAGTGAATTAGGCAGGGAGACCCAGTACTTC
>TRBJ2-3|TRBV5-1|NA|TRBD2
CASSSGLATTDTQYF
TGCGCCAGCAGCTCCGGACTAGCGACCACAGATACGCAGTATTTT
>TRBJ2-7|TRBV19|NA|NA
CASSMTGTAPYEQYF
TGTGCCAGTAGTATGACCGGGACCGCGCCATACGAGCAGTACTTC
>TRBJ2-7|TRBV19|NA|TRBD2
CASSTQGAGEEEQYF
TGTGCCAGTAGTACCCAGGGAGCGGGAGAGGAAGAGCAGTACTTC
>TRBJ2-5|TRBV7-8|NA|TRBD2
CASSLRSSGGRETQYF
TGTGCCAGCAGCTTACGATCTAGCGGGGGAAGAGAGACCCAGTACTTC
>TRBJ2-3|TRBV4-2|NA|NA
CASSHLSTPGLTTDTQYF
TGTGCCAGCAGCCACTTAAGTACGCCGGGGCTCACAACTGATACGCAGTATTTT
>TRBJ2-7|TRBV7-2|NA|TRBD1
CASSLTDRVIEQYF
TGTGCCAGCAGCCTAACCGACAGGGTTATCGAGCAGTACTTC
>TRBJ2-6|TRBV4-3|NA|NA
CASSQVPDGANVLTF
TGCGCCAGCAGCCAAGTGCCCGATGGGGCCAACGTCCTGACTTTC
>TRBJ2-7|TRBV2|NA|NA
CASRAILGASYEQYF
TGTGCCAGCAGAGCTATCTTGGGCGCCTCTTACGAGCAGTACTTC
>TRBJ2-3|TRBV18|NA|TRBD2
CASSPRIVKREGIKADTQYF
TGTGCCAGCTCACCAAGGATCGTTAAGCGGGAGGGGATTAAGGCAGATACGCAGTATTTT
>TRBJ2-7|TRBV5-6|NA|NA
CASSLTGLAPYEQYF
TGTGCCAGCAGCTTGACAGGGTTGGCCCCCTACGAGCAGTACTTC
>TRBJ2-7|TRBV30|once|TRBD1
CAWSVSPLRDRGDEQYF
TGTGCCTGGAGTGTTAGCCCCCTCCGGGACAGGGGCGACGAGCAGTACTTC
>TRBJ2-3|TRBV11-3|once|NA
CASSVNTDTQYF
TGTGCCAGCTCTGTCAACACAGATACGCAGTATTTT
>TRBJ1-1|TRBV30|NA|NA
CAWSVGEVEAFF
TGTGCCTGGAGTGTTGGGGAGGTTGAAGCTTTCTTT
>TRBJ2-1|TRBV9|NA|NA
CASSVEAFSYNEQFF
TGTGCCAGCAGCGTAGAGGCGTTCTCCTACAATGAGCAGTTCTTC
>TRBJ2-7|TRBV7-2|once|NA
CASSLGGSAYEQYF
TGTGCCAGCAGCTTAGGTGGTAGTGCCTACGAGCAGTACTTC
>TRBJ2-5|TRBV7-9|NA|TRBD2
CASSLLAVEETQYF
TGTGCCAGCAGCTTACTAGCGGTCGAAGAGACCCAGTACTTC
>TRBJ1-1|TRBV4-1|NA|TRBD1
CASSLSGQGGTEAFF
TGCGCCAGCAGCCTCAGCGGACAGGGGGGGACTGAAGCTTTCTTT
>TRBJ2-7|TRBV10-3|NA|TRBD1
CAISDATGGDEQYF
TGTGCCATCAGTGATGCGACAGGGGGCGACGAGCAGTACTTC
>TRBJ2-2|TRBV4-1|NA|NA
CASSQGPNTGELFF
TGCGCCAGCAGCCAAGGCCCTAACACCGGGGAGCTGTTTTTT
>TRBJ2-7|TRBV27|NA|TRBD2
CASSKGLADYTQTYEQYF
TGTGCCAGCAGTAAAGGACTAGCGGACTATACACAAACCTACGAGCAGTACTTC